Presented here are 12 T cell receptor beta chains from one specimen sequenced in a study of blood T cell repertoires in COVID-19. Sequencing was performed with immunoSEQ multiplex PCR; in TCRdb, only in-frame clones are kept and a portion is missing. The sample contains around 500,000 clones, 70% to 90% of which appear only once. Material: PBMCs or T cells enriched from blood (not recorded which). These receptors all come from a woman aged 55-70 years who had recovered from COVID-19.

The V call is TRBV2, the J call TRBJ1-3, with D perhaps TRBD1 (5 bases). This CDR3 contains 16 residues. V was clipped by 0 bases and J by 4 bases, with 13 bases between them. Germline CDR1 and CDR2: SNHLY and FYNNEI. The CDR3 DNA sequence: TGTGCCAGCAGTGAAGCGCTTATGGGGGGAGGAAACACCATATATTTT. It is translated as CASSEALMGGGNTIYF.

The V call is TRBV19, the J call TRBJ1-4; 7 bases fit TRBD1. V trimming: 6 bases; J trimming: 0 bases; junction bases outside the gene matches: 10. The germline V gene has CDR1 LNHDA and CDR2 SQIVND (reference sequence). This CDR3 region has 17 residues. Written as DNA, the CDR3 is TGTGCCAGTAGCCGAAGGACAGGACGTACAACTAATGAAAAACTGTTTTTT. Its protein product is CASSRRTGRTTNEKLFF.

The chain recombines TRBV6-5 with TRBJ2-7; weak D call: TRBD2 (6 bases). With 5 bases removed from V and 0 bases from J, the gap between germline ends came to 11 bases. The CDR3 extends over 14 amino acids. Germline V CDR1 and CDR2: MNHEY, SVGAGI. The CDR3 DNA is TGTGCCAGCAGTCTGGCGGGGAGCTCCTACGAGCAGTACTTC. Protein: CASSLAGSSYEQYF.

The chain employs TRBV7-8 and TRBJ2-5; possibly TRBD1 for D (5 bases). V lost 5 bases and J lost 2, with 9 bases in between. This CDR3 contains 13 residues. From germline, CDR1 is SGHVS and CDR2 FQNEAQ. The CDR3 sequence is CASSRRQQETQYF. In nucleotides, the CDR3 is TGTGCCAGCAGCCGGCGACAGCAAGAGACCCAGTACTTC.

This clone was found a few times. The chain links TRBV5-6 to TRBJ1-1, with 7 bases identical to TRBD1. This CDR3 region has 12 residues. J was trimmed by 4 bases and V by 3 bases; bases with no gene match: 0. Germline values: CDR1 SGHDT, CDR2 YYEEEE. The CDR3 sequence is CASSSGGTEAFF. The CDR3 DNA is TGTGCCAGCAGCTCAGGGGGCACTGAAGCTTTCTTT.

For the CDR3, the DNA is TGTGCCACCAGTGATCCTAGACAGGTTCCAGATACGCAGTATTTT. This sequence encodes CATSDPRQVPDTQYF. The J gene is TRBJ2-3, the V gene TRBV24-1, with a possible D match to TRBD1 (6 bases). The V and J ends lost 3 bases and 4 bases respectively, with 13 bases between them. CDR1 is KGHDR and CDR2 is SFDVKD in the germline V gene. The CDR3 spans 15 residues.

The chain combines TRBV29-1 with TRBJ1-1, with a weak D call TRBD1 (5 bases). The CDR3 contains 14 residues. Germline V gene data show CDR1 as SQVTM and CDR2 as ANQGSEA. Trimming removed 7 bases from V and 1 base from J, with 16 bases in between. CDR3 DNA sequence: TGCAGCGCCTCAGGGAAATCGGGGAACACTGAAGCTTTCTTT. As protein: CSASGKSGNTEAFF.

The CDR3 DNA is TGTGCCACCAGAGGGGATACCTACGAGCAGTACTTC. Translated, it gives CATRGDTYEQYF. This chain joins TRBV24-1 and TRBJ2-7; the D gene is possibly TRBD1 (5 bases). Trimming took off 7 bases at V and 2 bases at J, with 8 bases between the two ends. The CDR3 totals 12 residues. Per the germline V gene, CDR1 is KGHDR and CDR2 is SFDVKD.

J is TRBJ2-7 and V is TRBV27; 7 nucleotides line up with TRBD1. Germline values: CDR1 MNHEY, CDR2 SMNVEV (reference sequence). This CDR3 has 14 residues. The trim removed 3 bases at V and 4 bases at J, leaving 6 bases unmatched. Here the CDR3 reads CASSFLPTGYEQYF. The CDR3 DNA reads as TGTGCCAGCAGTTTTCTCCCGACAGGGTACGAGCAGTACTTC.

This sequence joins TRBV18 and TRBJ1-4; 9 bases are shared with TRBD1. The CDR3 runs 15 residues. Germline V gene lookup returns CDR1 KGHSH and CDR2 LQKENI. The V and J ends lost 6 bases and 5 bases, in that order; junction bases with no gene match: 7. The CDR3 spells CASSAGQGKNEKLFF. DNA for the CDR3: TGTGCCAGCTCTGCAGGACAGGGGAAGAATGAAAAACTGTTTTTT.

The chain joins TRBV19 to TRBJ1-5, with TRBD1 as a possible D gene (5 bases). This CDR3 has 15 amino acids. With 6 bases removed from V and 0 bases from J, the gap between germline ends came to 12 bases. Germline lookup yields CDR1 LNHDA and CDR2 SQIVND (reference sequence). The CDR3 here is CASSLGGNSNQPQHF. The CDR3 coding sequence is TGTGCCAGTAGCCTTGGGGGGAATAGCAATCAGCCCCAGCATTTT.

This CDR3 reads CASSVGTPSRVDNSPLHF. In DNA form, the CDR3 reads TGTGCCAGCAGCGTAGGGACACCGAGCAGGGTTGATAATTCACCCCTCCACTTT. The chain links TRBV9 to TRBJ1-6; tentatively, D is TRBD1 (5 bases). This CDR3 has 18 amino acids. Germline V gives CDR1 SGDLS, CDR2 YYNGEE. Trimming stripped 0 bases from V and 5 bases from J, with 18 bases between.